This T cell receptor beta chain appears in the sequencing data of a study of beta chain features in type 1 diabetes. Findings and limits, study-wide: Type 1 diabetes patients had VDJ junctions that carried fewer insertions and more deletions. Type 1 diabetes patients had TCRB CDR3s that were shorter (moderately but significantly so) in all four CD4+ subsets. PCR could preferentially amplify shorter templates, alike in patients and controls.

This clone was observed a handful of times. Its antigen is unknown. Expressed TCRB transcripts were sequenced because the isolated RNA had all been reverse transcribed beforehand. A few million reads, on average, came from each naive, central memory and regulatory T cell sample. Profiling relied on immunoSEQ multiplex PCR, and the TCRdb table lists in-frame clones only, not all of them. The repertoire holds about 99,000 clones, 25% to 35% seen once, with about 0.57% in the top ten. Trimming stripped 2 bases from V and 7 bases from J, with 14 bases between. The CDR3 consists of 15 residues. Germline CDR1 and CDR2: SNHLY and FYNNEI.

V and J are TRBV2 and TRBJ2-2; a possible D gene is TRBD2 (6 bases). The specimen sequenced was central memory CD4+ T cells from blood. This receptor was identified in a woman under 30 with type 1 diabetes. The DNA of the CDR3 is TGTGCCAGCAGTGAAATGGGGGGTGCGGTCGGGGAGCTGTTTTTT. It is translated as CASSEMGGAVGELFF.